This TCR beta chain was captured in a study of blood T cells in healthy people across ages. Study at large: Through template switching, about one barcoded beta molecule was captured per two T cells, as measured in model experiments.

The use of a sample-barcoded 5' primer and a J-beta primer mix characterized a second PCR of roughly 6 to 11 cycles. One entry per CDR3 protein results from TCRdb running MiXCR on the 5' RACE reads. The profile shows some 900,000 distinct CDR3 sequences, roughly 52% of them singletons. With 8 bases removed from V and 13 bases from J, the gap between germline ends came to 12 bases. CDR1 is MGHDK, CDR2 SYGVNS, per germline. CDR3 length: 10 residues. This chain uses TRBV25-1 with TRBJ2-1, with D unclear. The sample comprised blood. This TCR was sampled from a man younger than 45 in good health. This CDR3 is CASHPEAQFF. The CDR3 DNA reads TGTGCCAGCCACCCAGAAGCCCAGTTCTTC. Full variable domain (remainder filled in from reference TRBV25-1 and TRBJ2-1): EADIYQTPRYLVIGTGKKITLECSQTMGHDKMYWYQQDPGMELHLIHYSYGVNSTEKGDLSSESTVSRIRTEHFPLTLESARPSHTSQYLCASHPEAQFFGPGTRLTVL.